The 20 T cell receptor beta chains reported below all come from one sample, sequenced in a study of T cells in Graves' hyperthyroidism and ophthalmopathy. The TCR beta CDR3 regions underwent amplification using RNA transcripts as the source. A first-round RT-PCR of the TCR CDR3 used the HTBI primer set. TCRdb re-called the multiplex PCR reads with MiXCR, one entry per CDR3 protein. The sample carries 500,000 to 600,000 distinct CDR3 sequences, about half recorded once. The sequenced sample was peripheral blood or thyroid tissue (not recorded which). All receptors come from an adult woman with Graves' disease, either hyperthyroidism or ophthalmopathy (not recorded which).

At least ten counts were recorded for this clonotype. The chain couples TRBV12-3 or TRBV12-4 to TRBJ1-1; D perhaps matches TRBD1 (5 bases). The CDR3 is made up of 12 amino acids. V was clipped by 5 bases and J by 10 bases, with 14 bases between them. The DNA for the CDR3 is TGTGCCAGCAGTGCAGCCGGGACGAGAGCTTTCTTT. It is translated as CASSAAGTRAFF.

V and J are TRBV20-1 and TRBJ2-3, with TRBD1 matching over 10 bases. The CDR3 has 15 amino acids. Germline V CDR1 and CDR2: DFQATT, SNEGSKA (reference sequence). V lost 2 bases and J lost 6; bases outside the gene matches: 8. CDR3 sequence: CSARPDRGRMDTQYF. In nucleotides, the CDR3 is TGCAGTGCTAGACCTGACAGGGGGCGCATGGATACGCAGTATTTT.

This clonotype was recorded a few times. This rearrangement joins TRBV7-2 to TRBJ1-2; 7 nucleotides align to TRBD1. Germline CDR1 is SGHTA and CDR2 is FQGNSA. The CDR3 sequence is 12 residues long. Germline trimming cut 4 bases from V and 12 bases from J; bases unmatched to any gene: 8. The CDR3 DNA reads TGTGCCAGCAGCTCAGGGGGGCCTGGAAACACCTTC. This translates into CASSSGGPGNTF.

V usage is TRBV10-3 and J usage is TRBJ2-7; D gene unclear. CDR1 is ENHRY, CDR2 SYGVKD, per germline. The CDR3 is 14 residues long. Deletions cut 2 bases from V and 0 bases from J, with 8 bases between. The CDR3 coding sequence is TGTGCCATCAGTGAGGGTGCGAGCTCCTACGAGCAGTACTTC. Its translation: CAISEGASSYEQYF.

This clonotype has ten or more counts. This chain joins TRBV12-3 or TRBV12-4 and TRBJ2-5; 14 nucleotides agree with TRBD2. V shed 7 bases and J 5 bases; nucleotides not matched to a gene: 9. The CDR3 has 16 amino acids. The CDR3 loop is CASTQLGLAGVETQYF. Written as DNA, the CDR3 is TGTGCCAGCACCCAACTGGGACTAGCGGGAGTGGAGACCCAGTACTTC.

The genes are TRBV6-1 and TRBJ1-1; 9 nucleotides match TRBD1. The germline CDR1 and CDR2 sequences are MNHNS and SASEGT. V lost 6 bases, J lost 6 bases, and 14 bases stayed unmatched. This CDR3 has 16 amino acids. The DNA for the CDR3 is TGTGCCAGCAGCGCTGGGGGAGACAGGGGGAGGCCTGAAGCTTTCTTT. Translation: CASSAGGDRGRPEAFF.

The chain is built from TRBV20-1 and TRBJ2-7; D perhaps matches TRBD1 (5 bases). Germline CDR1 DFQATT, CDR2 SNEGSKA (reference sequence). The CDR3 covers 16 residues. The V and J ends lost 1 base and 0 bases respectively, with 16 bases between them. The CDR3 coding sequence is TGCAGTGCTAGAGGGGGCTTGGGTCTAAGCTCCTACGAGCAGTACTTC. Translation gives CSARGGLGLSSYEQYF.

The V call is TRBV25-1, the J call TRBJ2-2; 8 nucleotides line up with TRBD1. V was pared by 8 bases and J by 10 bases, with 6 bases of the junction left unmatched. CDR3 size: 12 residues. From germline, CDR1 is MGHDK and CDR2 SYGVNS. In nucleotides, the CDR3 is TGTGCCAGCTGGTCAGGGGGCGAGGAGCTGTTTTTT. Protein: CASWSGGEELFF.

CDR3 region: CSARSLGQGGTDTQYF. For the CDR3, the DNA is TGCAGTGCTAGAAGTTTGGGACAGGGGGGGACAGATACGCAGTACTTC. The chain links TRBV20-1 to TRBJ2-5; 11 bases match TRBD1. Germline lookup yields CDR1 DFQATT and CDR2 SNEGSKA (reference sequence). The CDR3 spans 16 residues. Germline trimming cut 2 bases from V and 11 bases from J; bases unmatched to any gene: 16.

Points on this clonotype: It may be a read error: a sequence one base away is much more abundant. The DNA is left out, because the CDR3 cannot be placed on it with certainty; the CDR3 is given as TCRdb lists it. The rearrangement links TRBV5-5 to TRBJ1-1. The CDR3 is 13 amino acids in total, end residues counted. Germline values: CDR1 SGHKS, CDR2 YYEKEE (reference sequence). The chain's CDR3 is CASLFGVGTEASF.

The chain has TRBV19 and TRBJ1-1; 8 positions match TRBD1. The CDR3 extends over 15 amino acids. Germline CDR1 LNHDA, CDR2 SQIVND (reference sequence). J was trimmed by 1 base and V by 6 bases; bases with no gene match: 7. CDR3 sequence (DNA): TGTGCCAGTAGACTATGGACAGGGAGGAACACTGAAGCTTTCTTT. This sequence encodes CASRLWTGRNTEAFF.

V is TRBV15 and J is TRBJ1-6; D is undetermined. The V gene lost 3 bases and the J gene lost 8 bases, with 8 bases spanning the gap. The CDR3 length is 13 residues. CDR1 and CDR2 from the germline V gene are LNHNV and YYDKDF (reference sequence). The DNA of the CDR3 is TGTGCCACCAGCAGTTACCCAGATTCACCCCTCCACTTT. The encoded protein is CATSSYPDSPLHF.

This chain links TRBV29-1 with TRBJ1-2; D unclear. Germline V gene sequence: CDR1 SQVTM, CDR2 ANQGSEA. This CDR3 is built from 12 residues. Between the trimmed V and J ends, which lost 7 bases and 8 bases, there was a span of 17 bases. In DNA form, the CDR3 reads TGCAGCGCCGAGGCAGGTCGAGAGGGCTACACCTTC. Protein: CSAEAGREGYTF.

There are many counts of this clonotype. The V call is TRBV29-1, the J call TRBJ2-7; no reliable D call. This CDR3 is 12 amino acids long. The V end was cut by 4 bases, the J end by 4 bases, with 11 bases between. Germline CDR1 SQVTM, CDR2 ANQGSEA. This CDR3 reads CSVGFTRYEQYF. CDR3 nucleotide sequence: TGCAGCGTTGGGTTCACCAGATACGAGCAGTACTTC.

The chain joins TRBV7-9 to TRBJ1-6; maybe TRBD1 (6 bases). V lost 1 base, J lost 4 bases, and 11 bases lay in between. Germline CDR1 reads SEHNR; CDR2 reads FQNEAQ (reference sequence). CDR3 length: 16 amino acids. The CDR3 reads CASSLGTAGYNSPLHF. The CDR3 region has the DNA TGTGCCAGCAGCTTAGGGACAGCAGGATATAATTCACCCCTCCACTTT.

CDR3 bases: TGTGCCGGGACGACAGCCCTCAAGCAGTACTTC. This codes for CAGTTALKQYF. This chain joins TRBV2 and TRBJ2-7, with D perhaps being TRBD1 or TRBD2 (5 bases each). Germline V gene sequence: CDR1 SNHLY, CDR2 FYNNEI. The CDR3 runs to 11 residues. Trimming removed 11 bases at V and 8 bases at J, with 16 bases between.

This clonotype was seen a few times. This could be a read error, since a much larger clone is one nucleotide away. CDR3 in DNA: TGCGCCAGCAGCATGCGTCCCGGGACAGGGACTTGGTACGAGCAGTACTTC. Translated: CASSMRPGTGTWYEQYF. This chain uses TRBV5-1 with TRBJ2-7; 9 bases fit TRBD1. V trimming: 4 bases; J trimming: 4 bases; junction bases outside the gene matches: 15. CDR3 length: 17 residues. Germline V gene data show CDR1 as SGHRS and CDR2 as YFSETQ.

This clonotype occurred many times. The V gene is TRBV20-1, the J gene TRBJ2-2; D call uncertain. Germline V gene sequence: CDR1 DFQATT, CDR2 SNEGSKA (reference sequence). V was pared by 2 bases and J by 2 bases, with 3 bases between. The CDR3 loop spans 12 amino acids. CDR3 protein: CSARSNTGELFF. CDR3 in DNA: TGCAGTGCTAGATCCAACACCGGGGAGCTGTTTTTT.

A remark on this clonotype: The junction departs from germline at one end; a sequencing error may be responsible. This chain joins TRBV7-2 and TRBJ2-5; possible D gene TRBD2, 6 bases. Germline V CDR1 and CDR2: SGHTA, FQGNSA. This CDR3 has 13 residues. The CDR3 nucleotides read TGTGCCAGCGGCTTCCCCGGGAGCTCCCCCCAGTACTTC. Protein: CASGFPGSSPQYF.

This clonotype appeared many times. V usage is TRBV7-9 and J usage is TRBJ1-1, with D unclear. Trimming stripped 6 bases from V and 0 bases from J, with 14 bases between. The CDR3 is 15 residues long. Germline V gene data show CDR1 as SEHNR and CDR2 as FQNEAQ (reference sequence). CDR3 sequence: CASSSHQNLNTEAFF. Here the CDR3 DNA reads TGTGCCAGCAGTTCCCATCAAAATTTGAACACTGAAGCTTTCTTT.